The source of this TCR beta chain is a study of vaccination effects on CD4 cells after COVID-19. On the study more broadly: Participants received two doses of either the BNT162b2 or mRNA-1273 vaccine.

The sample holds one count of this clone. Antigen unknown. The repertoire was sequenced with immunoSEQ multiplex PCR; TCRdb's copy has only in-frame clones and lacks some. This sample yields around 45,000 clones, of which around three quarters are seen a single time; about 10% belongs to the top ten. The CDR3 covers 13 residues. Germline V lookup: CDR1 SGHAT, CDR2 FQNNGV. Deletions cut 2 bases from V and 8 bases from J, with 9 bases between. With the ViraFEST assay, the study expanded antigen-specific CD4+ T cells using viral peptide pools, then sequenced them. Subsequent to roughly 9 days of culture, CD4+ T cells were isolated. None of these healthy vaccinees had been infected with SARS-CoV-2 before vaccination.

The chain employs TRBV11-2 and TRBJ1-4, with unresolved D. The material was CD4+ T cells from PBMCs cultured with SARS-CoV-2 spike peptides, obtained before COVID-19 vaccination. The sequence was collected from a human donor who received a COVID-19 vaccine. CDR3 sequence reads: CASSLFPGEKLFF. In DNA, the CDR3 is TGTGCCAGCAGCTTATTCCCGGGGGAAAAACTGTTTTTT.